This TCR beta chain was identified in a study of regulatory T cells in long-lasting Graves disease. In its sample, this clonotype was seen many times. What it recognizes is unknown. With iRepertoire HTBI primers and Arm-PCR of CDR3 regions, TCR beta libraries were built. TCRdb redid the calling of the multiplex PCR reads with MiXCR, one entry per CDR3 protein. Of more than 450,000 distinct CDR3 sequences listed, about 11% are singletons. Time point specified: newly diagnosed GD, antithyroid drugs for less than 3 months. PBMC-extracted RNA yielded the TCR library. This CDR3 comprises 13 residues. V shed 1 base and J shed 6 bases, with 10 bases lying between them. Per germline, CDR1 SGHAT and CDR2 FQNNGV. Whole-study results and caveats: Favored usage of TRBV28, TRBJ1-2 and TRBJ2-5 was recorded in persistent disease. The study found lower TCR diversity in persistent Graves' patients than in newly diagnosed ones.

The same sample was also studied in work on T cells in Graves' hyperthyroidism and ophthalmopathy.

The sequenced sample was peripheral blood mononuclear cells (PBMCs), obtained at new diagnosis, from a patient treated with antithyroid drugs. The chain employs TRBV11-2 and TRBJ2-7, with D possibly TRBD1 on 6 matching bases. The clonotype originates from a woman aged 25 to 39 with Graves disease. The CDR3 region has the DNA TGTGCCAGCAGCTTAGGTGGACAGCTCGAGCAGTACTTC. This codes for CASSLGGQLEQYF.